The clone carrying this T cell receptor beta chain appeared a few times. Its specificity is unknown. Unique molecular identifiers were present on the cDNA, which also gained a universal primer site by template switching. Via MiXCR, TCRdb re-called the 5' RACE reads, giving one row per CDR3 protein. The repertoire has approximately 630,000 distinct CDR3 sequences, 7.1% of them found once; the top ten carry about 1.5%. V was cut by 2 bases and J by 1 base, with 8 bases left in between. This CDR3 has 14 residues. Germline V CDR1 and CDR2: ENHRY, SYGVKD. This sample stems from a study of identical twins. Study conclusions and caveats: In beta out-of-frame sequences, the excess sharing between twins was weaker.

The same data also contributed to another study, on yellow fever vaccine responses in identical twins.

The receptor's source is a woman aged 18-30 years in good health. This chain connects TRBV10-3 to TRBJ2-5, with D uncertain. Sequenced input: PBMCs. The CDR3 loop reads CAISEPGSQETQYF. The DNA of the CDR3 is TGTGCCATCAGTGAGCCCGGCAGCCAAGAGACCCAGTACTTC.